Below are 17 T cell receptor beta chains sequenced from a single sample in a study of blood T cell repertoires in COVID-19 (dated by TCRdb to 2020 to 2022). The library was made by the immunoSEQ multiplex PCR assay. Entries here come from immuneACCESS through TCRdb and include only in-frame sequences with V and J called. Some clones fail to appear in such tables; in the studies checked, an unresolved V gene covers under half of the shortfall, and the cause of the remainder is unknown. The table for this sample lists 100,000 to 150,000 clones; roughly 86% of them were counted only once. The ten largest clones represent about 5.4% of the sample. Sequenced input: peripheral blood. The receptors stem from a human donor in a cohort sampled during active COVID-19.

The sample holds one count of this clone. V usage is TRBV5-5 and J usage is TRBJ2-1; weak D call: TRBD2 (6 bases). The ends were cut back, 1 base at V and 6 bases at J, with 17 bases in the middle. The CDR3 runs to 16 residues. CDR1 is SGHKS, CDR2 YYEKEE, per germline (reference sequence). The CDR3 here is CASSLLLTSTGNEQFF. CDR3 DNA: TGTGCCAGCAGCTTGTTATTGACTAGTACGGGCAATGAGCAGTTCTTC.

The V and J genes are TRBV7-8 and TRBJ2-5; TRBD1 agrees at 7 bases. V lost 5 bases, J lost 1 base, and 13 bases stayed unmatched. Germline V gives CDR1 SGHVS, CDR2 FQNEAQ. The CDR3 extends over 17 amino acids. CDR3 nucleotides: TGTGCCAGCAGCCCCTGGACCGGGACAGACCCCCAAGAGACCCAGTACTTC. Protein product: CASSPWTGTDPQETQYF.

This clone was seen once. This chain links TRBV6-5 with TRBJ2-1; D might be TRBD2 (5 bases). The CDR3 loop spans 13 amino acids. Germline values: CDR1 MNHEY, CDR2 SVGAGI. The V end was cut by 11 bases, the J end by 4 bases, with 15 bases between. The CDR3 protein is CAVESSLYNEQFF. The CDR3 DNA reads TGTGCCGTGGAGTCTAGCCTATACAATGAGCAGTTCTTC.

The chain recombines TRBV7-8 with TRBJ1-4; TRBD1 agrees at 7 bases. Germline loops: CDR1 SGHVS, CDR2 FQNEAQ. J was trimmed by 5 bases and V by 5 bases; bases with no gene match: 8. The CDR3 consists of 15 residues. CDR3 nucleotides: TGTGCCAGCAGCATAAGGACAGGCGCAAATGAAAAACTGTTTTTT. Its translation is CASSIRTGANEKLFF.

The J gene is TRBJ2-5, the V gene TRBV3-1 (or the pseudogene TRBV3-2), with D unresolved. The CDR3 spans 14 residues. CDR1 and CDR2 from the germline V gene are LGHDT and YNNKEL (reference sequence). Trimming stripped 3 bases from V and 4 bases from J, with 12 bases between. CDR3 loop: CASSQSRVPETQYF. The CDR3 DNA reads as TGTGCCAGCAGCCAGAGCCGGGTTCCAGAGACCCAGTACTTC.

The rearrangement uses TRBV5-1 and TRBJ1-1; D is undetermined. Trimming removed 0 bases at V and 5 bases at J, with 11 bases between. The CDR3 consists of 14 residues. Germline V gene data show CDR1 as SGHRS and CDR2 as YFSETQ. CDR3 DNA sequence: TGCGCCAGCAGCTTGGGCAACCGGGAAACTGAAGCTTTCTTT. Encoded protein: CASSLGNRETEAFF.

The chain links TRBV15 to TRBJ2-5, with TRBD2 identical over 10 bases. The V gene end was trimmed by 8 bases and the J gene end by 4 bases; junction bases not matched to a gene: 10. This CDR3 spans 15 amino acids. Germline V gene lookup returns CDR1 LNHNV and CDR2 YYDKDF (reference sequence). CDR3 nucleotide sequence: TGTGCCACCGTTCTAGCGGGAGCGGCTGGAGAGACCCAGTACTTC. Encoded protein: CATVLAGAAGETQYF.

This sequence joins TRBV11-2 and TRBJ2-7, with TRBD2 matching over 7 bases. CDR3 length equals 17 residues. V lost 1 base and J lost 0; bases outside the gene matches: 9. CDR1 and CDR2 (germline): SGHAT, FQNNGV. This CDR3 is CASSLGPPAGNSYEQYF. In DNA, the CDR3 is TGTGCCAGCAGCTTAGGGCCTCCAGCGGGGAACTCCTACGAGCAGTACTTC.

This clone was detected once. V is TRBV10-3 and J is TRBJ1-5; perhaps TRBD1 as D (5 bases). Trimming took off 4 bases at V and 5 bases at J, with 12 bases between the two ends. In germline, CDR1 is ENHRY, CDR2 SYGVKD. This CDR3 has 14 amino acids. CDR3 bases: TGTGCCATCAGTGCATCGGGGGGGGATCAGCCCCAGCATTTT. Its translation is CAISASGGDQPQHF.

This clone was recorded a few times. CDR3 bases: TGTGCCAGCAGGGCGGGAGGCCATATCACAGATACGCAGTATTTT. Residues: CASRAGGHITDTQYF. The rearrangement links TRBV9 to TRBJ2-3, with TRBD2 matching over 8 bases. This CDR3 has 15 residues. Per germline, CDR1 SGDLS and CDR2 YYNGEE. Unmatched junction bases numbered 7, after V lost 5 bases and J lost 2 bases.

J is TRBJ2-1 and V is TRBV9; D gene unclear. The CDR3 runs to 15 residues. Per germline, CDR1 SGDLS and CDR2 YYNGEE. The germline V and J ends were trimmed by 0 bases and 6 bases, with 13 bases remaining between them. The CDR3 is CASSVAGEVGNEQFF. The CDR3 nucleotides are TGTGCCAGCAGCGTAGCGGGTGAAGTGGGCAATGAGCAGTTCTTC. The complete variable domain, with remaining parts taken from reference TRBV9 and TRBJ2-1, reads DSGVTQTPKHLITATGQRVTLRCSPRSGDLSVYWYQQSLDQGLQFLIQYYNGEERAKGNILERFSAQQFPDLHSELNLSSLELGDSALYFCASSVAGEVGNEQFFGPGTRLTVL.

The rearrangement joins TRBV5-6 to TRBJ1-2; D is unresolved. The length of the CDR3 is 13 residues. Germline V gives CDR1 SGHDT, CDR2 YYEEEE. V lost 3 bases to trimming and J lost 1 base, with 7 bases between them. The CDR3 DNA reads as TGTGCCAGCAGCTCGACGGGTAACTATGGCTACACCTTC. This gives the protein CASSSTGNYGYTF.

This sequence joins TRBV12-5 and TRBJ2-1, with 8 positions matching TRBD1. CDR3 size: 18 residues. Germline V gene sequence: CDR1 LGHNT, CDR2 FRNRAP. V was pared by 4 bases and J by 3 bases, with 14 bases of the junction left unmatched. CDR3 amino acids: CASGSTIRTGSRYNEQFF. CDR3 DNA sequence: TGTGCTAGTGGTTCCACTATTAGGACAGGGTCTCGCTACAATGAGCAGTTCTTC.

V is TRBV10-1 and J is TRBJ2-1; D remains unclear. The CDR3 length is 15 residues. Germline V gene lookup returns CDR1 WNHNN and CDR2 SYGVQD (reference sequence). With 2 bases removed from V and 1 base from J, the gap between germline ends came to 9 bases. The CDR3 nucleotides read TGCGCCAGCAGTGAGAGGCGAGCGTCCTACAATGAGCAGTTCTTC. Its translation is CASSERRASYNEQFF.

This clone occurred a few times. The chain couples TRBV7-2 to TRBJ2-2, with 10 bases matching TRBD2. Germline CDR1 and CDR2: SGHTA and FQGNSA. CDR3 size: 15 residues. Trimming removed 4 bases from V and 4 bases from J; junction bases left unmatched: 3. CDR3 amino acids: CASSSTSGITGELFF. Here the CDR3 DNA reads TGTGCCAGCAGCTCCACTAGCGGGATCACCGGGGAGCTGTTTTTT.

V and J are TRBV28 and TRBJ2-7; D call uncertain. The CDR3 is made up of 13 amino acids. The germline gives CDR1 MDHEN, CDR2 SYDVKM. V lost 3 bases and J 1 base, leaving 7 bases between the germline ends. CDR3 sequence reads: CASSLHGSYEQYF. The CDR3 region has the DNA TGTGCCAGCAGTTTGCACGGGTCCTACGAGCAGTACTTC.

This chain joins TRBV7-2 and TRBJ1-6; D is uncertain. Per the germline V gene, CDR1 is SGHTA and CDR2 is FQGNSA. The V end was cut by 6 bases, the J end by 4 bases, with 16 bases between. The CDR3 consists of 16 residues. Written as DNA, the CDR3 is TGTGCCAGCAGAAGAGGGAACCGGTTTTATAATTCACCCCTCCACTTT. It specifies CASRRGNRFYNSPLHF.